Sequencing of this T cell receptor (beta chain) was carried out in a study of cytomegalovirus exposure and HLA in healthy donors. Primers included in the PCR were 60 Vbeta and 13 Jbeta primers. Generated by immunoSEQ multiplex PCR, the TCRdb table keeps only in-frame clones and is missing some. The table lists roughly 130,000 clones, around three quarters of them singletons, with 1% in the top ten. CDR1 and CDR2 (germline): MNHEY, SMNVEV (reference sequence). V was cut by 2 bases and J by 4 bases, with 9 bases left in between. This CDR3 is built from 14 residues. This clone was detected only once. Sequenced input: PBMCs. J is TRBJ2-1 and V is TRBV27; maybe TRBD1 (6 bases). This clonotype was obtained from a man in his forties in good health and CMV-seronegative. The CDR3 bases are TGTGCCAGCAGTTTAGGACAGAGTTACAATGAGCAGTTCTTC. It codes for CASSLGQSYNEQFF.